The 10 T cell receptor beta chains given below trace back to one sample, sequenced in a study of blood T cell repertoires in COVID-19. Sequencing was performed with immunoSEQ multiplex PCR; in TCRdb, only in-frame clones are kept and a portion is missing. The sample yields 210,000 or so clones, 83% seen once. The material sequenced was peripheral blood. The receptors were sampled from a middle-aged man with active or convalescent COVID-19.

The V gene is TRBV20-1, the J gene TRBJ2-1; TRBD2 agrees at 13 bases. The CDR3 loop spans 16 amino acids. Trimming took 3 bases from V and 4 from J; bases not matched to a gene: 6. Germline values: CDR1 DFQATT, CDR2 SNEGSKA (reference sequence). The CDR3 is CSASMTSGGTYNEQFF. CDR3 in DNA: TGCAGTGCTAGTATGACTAGCGGGGGGACGTACAATGAGCAGTTCTTC.

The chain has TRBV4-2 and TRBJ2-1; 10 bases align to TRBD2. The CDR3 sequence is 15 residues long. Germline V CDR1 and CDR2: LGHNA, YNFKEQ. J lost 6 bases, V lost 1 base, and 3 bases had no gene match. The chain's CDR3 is CASSQGTSGGNEQFF. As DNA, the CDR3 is TGTGCCAGCAGCCAAGGGACTAGCGGAGGCAATGAGCAGTTCTTC.

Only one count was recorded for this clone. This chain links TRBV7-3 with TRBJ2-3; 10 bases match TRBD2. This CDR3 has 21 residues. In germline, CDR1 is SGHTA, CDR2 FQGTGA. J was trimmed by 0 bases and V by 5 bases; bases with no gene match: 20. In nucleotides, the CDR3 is TGTGCCAGCAGCCTCTTTGAGGCCGGTAGCGGGAGGACCCCTAGCACAGATACGCAGTATTTT. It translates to CASSLFEAGSGRTPSTDTQYF.

CDR3 sequence: CSARVSYTQYF. The CDR3 DNA reads TGCAGTGCTAGAGTATCCTATACGCAGTATTTT. The rearrangement links TRBV20-1 to TRBJ2-3, with no clear D. Trimming took off 1 base at V and 7 bases at J, with 6 bases between the two ends. CDR1 and CDR2 (germline): DFQATT, SNEGSKA (reference sequence). The CDR3 is 11 amino acids.

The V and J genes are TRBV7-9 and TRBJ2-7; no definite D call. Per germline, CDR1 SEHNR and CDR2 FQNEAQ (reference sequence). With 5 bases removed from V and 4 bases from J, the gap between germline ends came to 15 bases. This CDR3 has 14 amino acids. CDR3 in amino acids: CASSPQQERYEQYF. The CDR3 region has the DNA TGTGCCAGCAGCCCACAACAAGAAAGATACGAGCAGTACTTC. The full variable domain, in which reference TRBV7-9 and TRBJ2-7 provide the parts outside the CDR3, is DTGVSQNPRHKITKRGQNVTFRCDPISEHNRLYWYRQTLGQGPEFLTYFQNEAQLEKSRLLSDRFSAERPKGSFSTLEIQRTEQGDSAMYLCASSPQQERYEQYFGPGTRLTVT.

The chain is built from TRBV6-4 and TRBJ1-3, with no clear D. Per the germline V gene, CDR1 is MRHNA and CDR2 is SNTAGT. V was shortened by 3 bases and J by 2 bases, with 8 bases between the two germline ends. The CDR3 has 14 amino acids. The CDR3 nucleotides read TGTGCCAGCAGTGATGGAGGGCCTGGAAACACCATATATTTT. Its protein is CASSDGGPGNTIYF.

The CDR3 bases are TGTGCCAGCAGCCCGACAGGAGGCACCGGGGAGCTGTTTTTT. This translates into CASSPTGGTGELFF. The J gene is TRBJ2-2, the V gene TRBV7-9, with a possible D match to TRBD1 (6 bases). CDR1 and CDR2 (germline): SEHNR, FQNEAQ (reference sequence). The CDR3 is made up of 14 amino acids. Trimming pared 5 bases from V and 4 bases from J, leaving 11 bases between.

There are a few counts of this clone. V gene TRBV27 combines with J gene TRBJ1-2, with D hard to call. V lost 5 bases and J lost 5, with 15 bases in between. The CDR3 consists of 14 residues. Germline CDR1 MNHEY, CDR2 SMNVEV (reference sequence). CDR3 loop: CASSPRPVRYGYTF. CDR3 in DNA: TGTGCCAGCAGTCCAAGACCCGTGAGGTATGGCTACACCTTC.

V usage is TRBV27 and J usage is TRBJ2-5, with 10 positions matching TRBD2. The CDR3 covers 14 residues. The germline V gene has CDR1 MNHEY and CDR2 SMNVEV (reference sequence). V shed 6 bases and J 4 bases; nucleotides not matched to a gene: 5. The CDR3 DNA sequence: TGTGCCAGCAGCCCTAGCGGGAGAGGAGAGACCCAGTACTTC. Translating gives CASSPSGRGETQYF.

CDR3 sequence: CSVEARDSGNTIYF. For the CDR3, the DNA is TGCAGCGTTGAAGCGAGGGACAGCGGAAACACCATATATTTT. The chain combines TRBV29-1 with TRBJ1-3; 7 nucleotides match TRBD1. CDR1 and CDR2 (germline): SQVTM, ANQGSEA. V lost 1 base, J lost 4 bases, and 4 bases stayed unmatched. The CDR3 spans 14 residues.